One sample yielded the 30 T cell receptor beta chains listed below, sequenced in a study of T cell repertoires in cytomegalovirus infection. TCRdb analysed the reads with MiXCR anew, one entry per CDR3 protein. The sample shows around 290,000 distinct CDR3 sequences, around 25% of them seen only once. The sequenced sample was PBMCs. These receptor sequences come from a human donor in good health (CMV status not recorded). Some clones in this sample may be carry-over from other donors' samples.

This clonotype has only a few counts. V and J are TRBV28 and TRBJ1-4; TRBD1 is a possible D gene (6 bases). Germline CDR1 MDHEN, CDR2 SYDVKM. Trimming shortened V by 4 bases and J by 7 bases, and 13 bases separated the two germline ends. This CDR3 spans 14 amino acids. The CDR3 sequence: CASSSAQGSEKLFF. In DNA form, the CDR3 reads TGTGCCAGCAGTTCGGCACAGGGTTCTGAAAAACTGTTTTTT.

This clonotype showed up many times. V is TRBV20-1 and J is TRBJ2-5, with unresolved D. The CDR3 covers 11 residues. Per germline, CDR1 DFQATT and CDR2 SNEGSKA (reference sequence). V gave up 5 bases and J gave up 4 bases, with 8 bases separating them. CDR3 DNA sequence: TGCAGTGCTCCCTTCGGAGAGACCCAGTACTTC. Translated: CSAPFGETQYF.

This clonotype was counted a few times. The chain carries TRBV7-3 and TRBJ1-1; no clear D gene. Germline CDR1 SGHTA, CDR2 FQGTGA. V was clipped by 2 bases and J by 0 bases, with 10 bases between them. CDR3 size: 15 residues. The CDR3 spells CASSLYPGMNTEAFF. The CDR3 DNA follows: TGTGCCAGCAGCTTATACCCGGGGATGAACACTGAAGCTTTCTTT.

The V call is TRBV11-2, the J call TRBJ1-4; TRBD1 matches at 11 bases. The CDR3 is 17 amino acids. CDR1 and CDR2 (germline): SGHAT, FQNNGV. J was trimmed by 3 bases and V by 4 bases; bases with no gene match: 7. The CDR3 DNA reads as TGTGCCAGCAGCTCCGGACAGGGGGCGTCGGCTAATGAAAAACTGTTTTTT. Encoded protein: CASSSGQGASANEKLFF.

This clonotype came up once. The rearrangement joins TRBV2 to TRBJ1-1; 12 nucleotides match TRBD1. V was pared by 6 bases and J by 7 bases, with 6 bases of the junction left unmatched. The CDR3 consists of 14 residues. Per germline, CDR1 SNHLY and CDR2 FYNNEI. Here the CDR3 DNA reads TGTGCCAGCAGCGGGACAGGGGGCGCCGGTGAAGCTTTCTTT. Its translation is CASSGTGGAGEAFF.

CDR3 loop: CASSGRQDSTDTQYF. Written as DNA, the CDR3 is TGTGCCAGCAGTGGCCGACAGGACAGCACAGATACGCAGTATTTT. The V call is TRBV6-2 or TRBV6-3, the J call TRBJ2-3; D perhaps matches TRBD1 (6 bases). V lost 5 bases to trimming and J lost 0 bases, with 12 bases between them. This CDR3 spans 15 amino acids. The germline V gene encodes CDR1 MNHEY and CDR2 SVGEGT.

This clonotype was seen ten or more times. CDR3 residues: CASSQDKGRTTEAFF. The DNA of the CDR3 is TGCGCCAGCAGCCAAGATAAAGGAAGGACTACTGAAGCTTTCTTT. The chain is built from TRBV4-1 and TRBJ1-1; D remains ambiguous. The V gene lost 0 bases and the J gene lost 5 bases, with 13 bases spanning the gap. Germline CDR1 and CDR2: MGHRA and YSYEKL. CDR3 length equals 15 residues.

The rearrangement joins TRBV12-3 or TRBV12-4 to TRBJ2-5, with 12 bases identical to TRBD1. The CDR3 has 15 amino acids. V gave up 6 bases and J gave up 5 bases; unmatched junction bases: 7. This CDR3 reads CASSQGQGARETQYF. The DNA of the CDR3 is TGTGCCAGCAGCCAGGGACAGGGGGCCCGGGAGACCCAGTACTTC.

This clonotype came up many times. The chain couples TRBV7-2 to TRBJ1-5, with D maybe TRBD1 (5 bases). The germline CDR1 and CDR2 sequences are SGHTA and FQGNSA. Deletions cut 3 bases from V and 6 bases from J, with 15 bases between. There are 15 residues in the CDR3. Here the CDR3 reads CASSLYSGESQPQHF. CDR3 bases: TGTGCCAGCAGCTTGTATTCGGGGGAGAGTCAGCCCCAGCATTTT.

This clonotype was seen ten or more times. This rearrangement joins TRBV7-6 to TRBJ1-2; D remains unclear. Germline lookup yields CDR1 SGHVS and CDR2 FNYEAQ. The V end lost 5 bases, the J end lost 9 bases, and 13 bases lay between the germline ends. There are 12 residues in the CDR3. This chain's CDR3 is CASSPPTGSYTF. The CDR3 DNA reads TGTGCCAGCAGCCCCCCAACGGGCAGCTACACCTTC.

The chain recombines TRBV27 with TRBJ2-5; 10 bases agree with TRBD1. The CDR3 loop spans 14 amino acids. Germline assignment: CDR1 MNHEY and CDR2 SMNVEV (reference sequence). The junction had 6 bases not matched to a gene; V was cut back by 6 bases and J by 5 bases. This chain's CDR3 is CASRPTGGAETQYF. As DNA, the CDR3 is TGTGCCAGCAGACCGACAGGGGGCGCGGAGACCCAGTACTTC.

The table lists this clonotype with a few counts. V and J are TRBV7-3 and TRBJ2-5; 16 nucleotides match TRBD2. The CDR3 length is 16 residues. Germline lookup yields CDR1 SGHTA and CDR2 FQGTGA. V dropped 5 bases and J dropped 3; count of bases not matched to a gene: 3. CDR3 region: CASSPGTSGGEETQYF. The CDR3 coding sequence is TGTGCCAGCAGCCCAGGGACTAGCGGGGGGGAAGAGACCCAGTACTTC.

The CDR3 coding sequence is TGTGCCAGCAGCACCGGGACAGGGGAGCAGTTCTTC. This sequence encodes CASSTGTGEQFF. The chain has TRBV7-1 and TRBJ2-1; 9 bases align to TRBD1. TRBV7-1 is marked as an open reading frame, function uncertain. There are 12 residues in the CDR3. V shed 5 bases and J 10 bases; nucleotides not matched to a gene: 3.

This clonotype has just a few counts. The chain is built from TRBV12-3 or TRBV12-4 and TRBJ1-4, with D perhaps TRBD1 (5 bases). V lost 6 bases and J lost 7, with 18 bases in between. The CDR3 is made up of 15 amino acids. The chain's CDR3 is CASSIGTVFFEKLFF. As DNA, the CDR3 is TGTGCCAGCAGCATAGGGACCGTATTTTTTGAAAAACTGTTTTTT.

The chain is built from TRBV10-3 and TRBJ1-1; D gene ambiguous. Germline assignment: CDR1 ENHRY and CDR2 SYGVKD. The CDR3 is 13 residues long. V lost 4 bases, J lost 6 bases, and 12 bases lay in between. The CDR3: CAISAGGIAEAFF. The CDR3 DNA reads as TGTGCCATCAGTGCCGGTGGTATCGCTGAAGCTTTCTTT.

This clonotype turned up a few times. The chain couples TRBV20-1 to TRBJ1-1; 7 positions match TRBD1. Trimming at V came to 5 bases and at J to 8 bases, leaving 5 bases not matched to a gene. Germline V gene sequence: CDR1 DFQATT, CDR2 SNEGSKA (reference sequence). This CDR3 has 11 amino acids. CDR3 residues: CSADRVTEAFF. CDR3 coding DNA: TGCAGTGCTGACAGGGTTACAGAAGCTTTCTTT.

The chain uses TRBV6-6 and TRBJ2-7, with 7 bases aligning to TRBD1. The germline V gene has CDR1 MNHNY and CDR2 SVGAGI (reference sequence). The CDR3 contains 13 residues. J gave up 2 bases and V 7 bases, and 5 bases lay outside the gene matches. CDR3 amino acids: CASIPGTAYEQYF. CDR3 in DNA: TGTGCCAGCATCCCAGGGACAGCCTACGAGCAGTACTTC.

The V call is TRBV5-1, the J call TRBJ2-5, with a tentative D call TRBD2 (6 bases). This CDR3 contains 14 residues. Germline V gene sequence: CDR1 SGHRS, CDR2 YFSETQ. With 6 bases removed from V and 1 base from J, the gap between germline ends came to 13 bases. As DNA, the CDR3 is TGCGCCAGCACCATTGCGGGGACCCAAGAGACCCAGTACTTC. This translates into CASTIAGTQETQYF.

This chain uses TRBV19 with TRBJ2-6; D remains unclear. The CDR3 covers 14 residues. Trimming shortened V by 3 bases and J by 1 base, and 4 bases separated the two germline ends. From germline, CDR1 is LNHDA and CDR2 SQIVND (reference sequence). Here the CDR3 reads CASSMQSGANVLTF. CDR3 nucleotides: TGTGCCAGTAGTATGCAGTCTGGGGCCAACGTCCTGACTTTC. The entire variable domain, with the rest obtained from reference TRBV19 and TRBJ2-6, is as follows: DGGITQSPKYLFRKEGQNVTLSCEQNLNHDAMYWYRQDPGQGLRLIYYSQIVNDFQKGDIAEGYSVSREKKESFPLTVTSAQKNPTAFYLCASSMQSGANVLTFGAGSRLTVL.

At least ten counts were recorded for this clonotype. The chain joins TRBV7-8 to TRBJ2-1; 7 bases are shared with TRBD2. The CDR3 contains 13 residues. The junction had 9 bases not matched to a gene; V was cut back by 7 bases and J by 9 bases. The germline V gene encodes CDR1 SGHVS and CDR2 FQNEAQ. The CDR3 here is CASTRSGGREQFF. The CDR3 bases are TGTGCCAGCACCCGCTCGGGGGGTCGTGAGCAGTTCTTC.

This clonotype has more than one count but fewer than ten. The chain joins TRBV28 to TRBJ1-2, with 7 bases matching TRBD1. V lost 5 bases and J lost 8; bases outside the gene matches: 5. CDR1 and CDR2 from the germline V gene are MDHEN and SYDVKM. The CDR3 sequence is 12 residues long. Written as DNA, the CDR3 is TGTGCCAGCAGTCCGGGACAGCGAGGCTACACCTTC. Amino acids: CASSPGQRGYTF.

Points on this clonotype: A much larger clone differs from this one at a single base, so this may be a read error. The CDR3 sequence is CAISAGTGCYEQYV. The CDR3, as DNA: TGTGCCATCAGTGCTGGGACAGGGTGCTACGAGCAGTACGTC. The chain employs TRBV10-3 and TRBJ2-7; 9 bases align to TRBD1. Germline V gives CDR1 ENHRY, CDR2 SYGVKD. The CDR3 totals 14 residues. Trimming removed 4 bases from V and 3 bases from J; junction bases left unmatched: 4.

The CDR3, as DNA: TGTGCCAGCAGCTTAACGGTCGACAGGAGAGGGAACTATGGCTACACCTTC. Its protein product is CASSLTVDRRGNYGYTF. The chain couples TRBV7-2 to TRBJ1-2, with a possible D match to TRBD1 (6 bases). Trimming stripped 2 bases from V and 2 bases from J, with 18 bases between. The CDR3 extends over 17 amino acids. Germline V CDR1 and CDR2: SGHTA, FQGNSA.

V usage is TRBV4-1 and J usage is TRBJ1-5; no firm D call. Trimming took 0 bases from V and 5 from J, leaving 8 bases between them. The length of the CDR3 is 14 residues. Germline V gene lookup returns CDR1 MGHRA and CDR2 YSYEKL. The CDR3 here is CASSQDWRDQPQHF. CDR3 nucleotides: TGCGCCAGCAGCCAAGATTGGCGTGATCAGCCCCAGCATTTT.

This clonotype was observed at least ten times. This chain links TRBV7-2 with TRBJ2-3; D is perhaps TRBD1 or TRBD2 (6 bases each). CDR3 length: 16 amino acids. The V end lost 4 bases, the J end lost 4 bases, and 18 bases lay between the germline ends. The germline gives CDR1 SGHTA, CDR2 FQGNSA. The DNA of the CDR3 is TGTGCCAGCAGCTATTCCGGCGTGGGGGGCCCAGATACGCAGTATTTT. This translates into CASSYSGVGGPDTQYF. The full variable domain, rest sourced from reference TRBV7-2 and TRBJ2-3, is GAGVSQSPSNKVTEKGKDVELRCDPISGHTALYWYRQSLGQGLEFLIYFQGNSAPDKSGLPSDRFSAERTGGSVSTLTIQRTQQEDSAVYLCASSYSGVGGPDTQYFGPGTRLTVL.

The genes are TRBV28 and TRBJ2-1; 10 nucleotides agree with TRBD1. The CDR3 runs 15 residues. Germline CDR1 MDHEN, CDR2 SYDVKM. V was pared by 5 bases and J by 7 bases, with 8 bases of the junction left unmatched. In nucleotides, the CDR3 is TGTGCCAGCAGTGTCGGGACAGGGGTCTTGAATGAGCAGTTCTTC. Protein sequence: CASSVGTGVLNEQFF.

This clonotype is classed as medium-sized. This chain joins TRBV7-9 and TRBJ2-3; 10 bases align to TRBD2. Germline V lookup: CDR1 SEHNR, CDR2 FQNEAQ (reference sequence). After removal of 3 bases from V and 2 bases from J, the junction contained 11 bases not matched to a gene. This CDR3 comprises 18 residues. CDR3 loop: CASSFGTGTSELTDTQYF. The CDR3 DNA sequence: TGTGCCAGCAGCTTTGGGACCGGGACTAGCGAACTCACAGATACGCAGTATTTT.

This CDR3 reads CASSLAAGRDTGELFF. DNA for the CDR3: TGTGCCAGCAGCTTGGCCGCAGGGCGCGACACCGGGGAGCTGTTTTTT. The chain joins TRBV5-6 to TRBJ2-2, with a possible D match to TRBD1 (5 bases). Trimming took off 0 bases at V and 3 bases at J, with 12 bases between the two ends. Germline V lookup: CDR1 SGHDT, CDR2 YYEEEE. The CDR3 extends over 16 amino acids.

This clonotype appeared many times. The rearrangement links TRBV7-2 to TRBJ2-1; 8 bases map to TRBD2. CDR1 is SGHTA, CDR2 FQGNSA, per germline. CDR3 length equals 13 residues. J gave up 10 bases and V 5 bases, and 7 bases lay outside the gene matches. CDR3 coding DNA: TGTGCCAGCAGCCCACCGCAGCGGGGGGAGCAGTTCTTC. This encodes CASSPPQRGEQFF.

The genes are TRBV19 and TRBJ2-2, with 10 bases aligning to TRBD1. Germline V gene lookup returns CDR1 LNHDA and CDR2 SQIVND (reference sequence). The CDR3 sequence is 14 residues long. V lost 7 bases to trimming and J lost 5 bases; unmatched junction nucleotides: 4. CDR3 residues: CASTGTGETGELFF. CDR3 bases: TGTGCCAGTACCGGGACAGGGGAGACCGGGGAGCTGTTTTTT.